Below, 22 T cell receptor beta chains from the same sample are listed, as sequenced in a study of sequential checkpoint blockade in melanoma. TCRdb keeps only in-frame clones here, not all; method: immunoSEQ multiplex PCR. The sample has around 9,700 clones; under 60% are singletons. Documented treatment: randomized to nivolumab then ipilimumab (arm A) or the reverse (arm B). Sequencing used CD8+ T cells sorted from blood (inferred from file names), obtained from a patient given nivolumab and ipilimumab in sequence. The origin of the receptors is a human donor with melanoma.

This clone is labeled medium-sized. The chain has TRBV19 and TRBJ2-1, with a tentative D call TRBD2 (5 bases). The ends were cut back, 5 bases at V and 10 bases at J, with 15 bases in the middle. CDR3 size: 13 residues. The germline V gene has CDR1 LNHDA and CDR2 SQIVND (reference sequence). This CDR3 reads CASSSHLVAEQFF. The CDR3 nucleotides are TGTGCCAGTAGTTCTCACCTAGTAGCGGAGCAGTTCTTC.

For the CDR3, the DNA is TGTGCCAGCAGCCTAAGCGGGAGAGCCTTGCGAGAGACCCAGTACTTC. Protein product: CASSLSGRALRETQYF. The V and J genes are TRBV28 and TRBJ2-5, with 8 bases aligning to TRBD2. Germline loops: CDR1 MDHEN, CDR2 SYDVKM. V lost 6 bases and J lost 4; bases outside the gene matches: 13. The CDR3 contains 16 residues. The full variable domain, completed using reference TRBV28 and TRBJ2-5, is DVKVTQSSRYLVKRTGEKVFLECVQDMDHENMFWYRQDPGLGLRLIYFSYDVKMKEKGDIPEGYSVSREKKERFSLILESASTNQTSMYLCASSLSGRALRETQYFGPGTRLLVL.

This chain links TRBV30 with TRBJ2-7, with D hard to call. The length of the CDR3 is 12 residues. CDR1 is GTSNPN and CDR2 is SVGIG in the germline V gene (reference sequence). V was pared by 1 base and J by 2 bases, with 6 bases between. The CDR3 sequence: CAWSGHTYEQYF. The DNA of the CDR3 is TGTGCCTGGAGTGGACATACCTACGAGCAGTACTTC.

This clone has a handful of counts. V gene TRBV28 combines with J gene TRBJ1-2; TRBD1 agrees at 11 bases. Germline CDR1 MDHEN, CDR2 SYDVKM. Unmatched junction bases numbered 11, after V lost 6 bases and J lost 11 bases. This CDR3 has 14 amino acids. The CDR3 sequence is CASSQDWTGGRYTF. CDR3 nucleotide sequence: TGTGCCAGCAGCCAAGATTGGACAGGGGGCCGGTACACCTTC.

This clone is labeled medium-sized. The chain joins TRBV6-4 to TRBJ2-2; weak D call: TRBD2 (6 bases). CDR1 is MRHNA, CDR2 SNTAGT, per germline. CDR3 length: 12 residues. The V end lost 5 bases, the J end lost 6 bases, and 7 bases lay between the germline ends. The CDR3 DNA reads TGTGCCAGCAGTTCTAGCGCCGGGGAGCTGTTTTTT. Translating it yields CASSSSAGELFF.

The chain uses TRBV27 and TRBJ1-6; no reliable D call. The CDR3 loop spans 15 amino acids. Trimming removed 5 bases at V and 10 bases at J, with 18 bases between. Germline lookup yields CDR1 MNHEY and CDR2 SMNVEV (reference sequence). CDR3 residues: CASSEGLTAYSPLHF. The CDR3 nucleotides read TGTGCCAGCAGTGAGGGATTGACCGCCTACTCACCCCTCCACTTT.

The CDR3 region has the DNA TGTGCCATCAGTGAGTCCCCGGGGAGTGACTATGGCTACACCTTC. It encodes CAISESPGSDYGYTF. V and J are TRBV10-3 and TRBJ1-2; unclear D gene. The germline V gene has CDR1 ENHRY and CDR2 SYGVKD. This CDR3 is 15 amino acids long. Trimming stripped 0 bases from V and 3 bases from J, with 11 bases between.

V usage is TRBV10-3 and J usage is TRBJ2-5, with unresolved D. CDR3 size: 14 residues. V gave up 3 bases and J gave up 4 bases, with 12 bases separating them. Germline V CDR1 and CDR2: ENHRY, SYGVKD. The CDR3 protein is CAISESTVRETQYF. The CDR3 nucleotides are TGTGCCATCAGTGAATCCACAGTTCGAGAGACCCAGTACTTC.

This clone has more than one count but fewer than ten. The chain joins TRBV5-1 to TRBJ2-7; weak D call: TRBD1 (5 bases). Germline loops: CDR1 SGHRS, CDR2 YFSETQ. Deletions cut 4 bases from V and 6 bases from J, with 14 bases between. This CDR3 comprises 13 residues. CDR3 sequence (DNA): TGCGCCAGCAGCCCCCAGACAGCGTCCGAGCAGTACTTC. It yields the protein CASSPQTASEQYF.

This clone occurred a few times. The chain couples TRBV27 to TRBJ2-7; 8 bases fit TRBD1. Losses at the gene ends were 5 bases for V and 6 bases for J; bases not matched to a gene: 3. Per the germline V gene, CDR1 is MNHEY and CDR2 is SMNVEV (reference sequence). This CDR3 comprises 12 residues. The CDR3, as DNA: TGTGCCAGCAGTATGACAGGGGTCGAGCAGTACTTC. This codes for CASSMTGVEQYF.

The CDR3 reads CASSFSGSWDEQYF. CDR3 nucleotide sequence: TGCGCCAGCAGCTTTAGCGGGAGCTGGGACGAGCAGTACTTC. The chain has TRBV5-1 and TRBJ2-7; 9 bases fit TRBD2. The CDR3 runs to 14 residues. Germline values: CDR1 SGHRS, CDR2 YFSETQ. V shed 2 bases and J 5 bases; nucleotides not matched to a gene: 5.

The V call is TRBV7-9, the J call TRBJ2-2; tentative D call: TRBD1 (5 bases). Germline CDR1 SEHNR, CDR2 FQNEAQ (reference sequence). The ends were cut back, 9 bases at V and 3 bases at J, with 17 bases in the middle. The CDR3 sequence is 15 residues long. Here the CDR3 reads CASYLTQGYTGELFF. The CDR3 DNA reads as TGTGCCAGTTATCTAACCCAGGGATACACCGGGGAGCTGTTTTTT.

The chain couples TRBV6-6 to TRBJ1-1, with D maybe TRBD1 (5 bases). Trimming left V 2 bases short and J 5 bases short, with 15 bases between. The CDR3 is 15 residues long. Germline V gives CDR1 MNHNY, CDR2 SVGAGI (reference sequence). CDR3 amino acids: CASSYPSGGSTEAFF. CDR3 sequence (DNA): TGTGCCAGCAGTTACCCGAGTGGGGGGTCTACTGAAGCTTTCTTT.

The CDR3 DNA sequence: TGTGCCAGCAGTGGCGGGGGGGGCTGGGAGACCCAGTACTTC. Amino acids: CASSGGGGWETQYF. The chain recombines TRBV2 with TRBJ2-5; 9 positions match TRBD2. V dropped 4 bases and J dropped 5; count of bases not matched to a gene: 5. The CDR3 length is 14 residues. Germline CDR1 is SNHLY and CDR2 is FYNNEI.

The rearrangement joins TRBV11-2 to TRBJ1-2, with TRBD1 matching over 7 bases. Germline trimming cut 1 base from V and 4 bases from J; bases unmatched to any gene: 3. Germline V gene data show CDR1 as SGHAT and CDR2 as FQNNGV. The CDR3 totals 14 residues. As DNA, the CDR3 is TGTGCCAGCAGCTTAGGACAGGGCTTCTATGGCTACACCTTC. Its translation: CASSLGQGFYGYTF.

CDR3 in DNA: TGTGCCAGCAGCCCCCTTCGGGGGACCCTGGAGACCCAGTACTTC. This encodes CASSPLRGTLETQYF. V and J are TRBV9 and TRBJ2-5; TRBD2 might be the D (6 bases). The V end lost 4 bases, the J end lost 5 bases, and 18 bases lay between the germline ends. Germline values: CDR1 SGDLS, CDR2 YYNGEE. This CDR3 spans 15 amino acids. Using reference TRBV9 and TRBJ2-5 for the parts outside the CDR3, the full variable domain is DSGVTQTPKHLITATGQRVTLRCSPRSGDLSVYWYQQSLDQGLQFLIQYYNGEERAKGNILERFSAQQFPDLHSELNLSSLELGDSALYFCASSPLRGTLETQYFGPGTRLLVL.

The rearrangement links TRBV7-2 to TRBJ1-4; D gene uncertain. V was pared by 5 bases and J by 4 bases, with 11 bases between. CDR3 length: 14 amino acids. CDR1 and CDR2 (germline): SGHTA, FQGNSA. The CDR3 DNA reads TGTGCCAGCAGCCCGGGGTATGGTAATGAAAAACTGTTTTTT. As protein: CASSPGYGNEKLFF.

In its sample, this clone was seen a few times. The genes are TRBV27 and TRBJ1-2; D remains unclear. The CDR3 is 17 residues long. Germline V gene data show CDR1 as MNHEY and CDR2 as SMNVEV (reference sequence). The V gene lost 0 bases and the J gene lost 5 bases, with 19 bases spanning the gap. The CDR3: CASSLSRRELMWYGYTF. CDR3 DNA: TGTGCCAGCAGTTTATCACGCCGGGAACTCATGTGGTATGGCTACACCTTC.

This clone was detected only a few times. The junction and the germline gene differ at one end; a read error may be behind it. The J gene is TRBJ2-7, the V gene TRBV7-7; the D gene is possibly TRBD1 (5 bases). Germline assignment: CDR1 SSHAT and CDR2 FNYEAQ (reference sequence). The CDR3 sequence is 14 residues long. The CDR3 DNA reads TGTGCTAGCAGCTTACAAGGGGACTCCTACGAGCAGTACTTC. Translation: CASSLQGDSYEQYF.

This clone has only one observation. V usage is TRBV13 and J usage is TRBJ2-1; D gene uncertain. Germline CDR1 reads PRHDT; CDR2 reads FYEKMQ (reference sequence). The CDR3 covers 16 residues. The V gene lost 0 bases and the J gene lost 5 bases, with 14 bases spanning the gap. CDR3 coding DNA: TGTGCCAGCAGCTTAGGGCCGACTTCCACCCACAATGAGCAGTTCTTC. Its translation: CASSLGPTSTHNEQFF.

This chain links TRBV5-6 with TRBJ2-1; no clear D. Trimming stripped 0 bases from V and 1 base from J, with 11 bases between. The CDR3 sequence is 16 residues long. Per germline, CDR1 SGHDT and CDR2 YYEEEE. The DNA of the CDR3 is TGTGCCAGCAGCTTGGGCGGTCCCGGGTCCTACAATGAGCAGTTCTTC. It translates to CASSLGGPGSYNEQFF.

The chain employs TRBV10-3 and TRBJ2-5; D is perhaps TRBD2 (5 bases). The germline V and J ends were trimmed by 0 bases and 5 bases, with 7 bases remaining between them. Germline assignment: CDR1 ENHRY and CDR2 SYGVKD. The CDR3 totals 13 residues. CDR3 DNA sequence: TGTGCCATCAGTGAGTCGAGAGGGGAGACCCAGTACTTC. Protein product: CAISESRGETQYF.